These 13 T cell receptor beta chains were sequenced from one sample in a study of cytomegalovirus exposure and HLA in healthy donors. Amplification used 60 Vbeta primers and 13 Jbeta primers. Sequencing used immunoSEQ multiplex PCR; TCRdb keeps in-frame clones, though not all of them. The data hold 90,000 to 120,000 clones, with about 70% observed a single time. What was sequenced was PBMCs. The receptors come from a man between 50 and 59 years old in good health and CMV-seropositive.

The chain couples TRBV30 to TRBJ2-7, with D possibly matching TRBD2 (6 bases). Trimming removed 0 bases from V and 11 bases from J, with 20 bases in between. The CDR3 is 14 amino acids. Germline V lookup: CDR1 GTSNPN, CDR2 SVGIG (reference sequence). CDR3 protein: CAWSVRASAGNKYF. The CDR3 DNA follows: TGTGCCTGGAGTGTACGGGCTAGCGCCGGGAATAAGTACTTC.

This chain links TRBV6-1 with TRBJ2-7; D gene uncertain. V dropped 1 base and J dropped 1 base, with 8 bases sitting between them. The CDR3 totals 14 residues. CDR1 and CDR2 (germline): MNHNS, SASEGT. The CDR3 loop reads CASSEDRLSYEQYF. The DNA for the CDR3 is TGTGCCAGCAGTGAAGACCGACTTTCCTACGAGCAGTACTTC.

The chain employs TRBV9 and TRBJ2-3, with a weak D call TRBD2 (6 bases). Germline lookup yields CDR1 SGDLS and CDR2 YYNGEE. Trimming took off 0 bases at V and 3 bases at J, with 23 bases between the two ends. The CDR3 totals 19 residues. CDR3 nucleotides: TGTGCCAGCAGCGTAGATATGTTCCGGGGCCGCCGGGGGACAGATACGCAGTATTTT. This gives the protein CASSVDMFRGRRGTDTQYF.

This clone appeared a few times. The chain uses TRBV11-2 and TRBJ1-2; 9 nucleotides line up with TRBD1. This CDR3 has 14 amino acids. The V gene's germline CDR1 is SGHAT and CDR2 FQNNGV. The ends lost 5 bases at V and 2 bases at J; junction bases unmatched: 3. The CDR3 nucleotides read TGTGCCAGCAGCCCGGACAGGGGAAACTATGGCTACACCTTC. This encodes CASSPDRGNYGYTF.

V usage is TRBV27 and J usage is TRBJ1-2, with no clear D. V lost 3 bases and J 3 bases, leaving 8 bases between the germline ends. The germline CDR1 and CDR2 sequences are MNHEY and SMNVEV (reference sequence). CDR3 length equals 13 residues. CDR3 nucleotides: TGTGCCAGCAGTTTGGGGAGGGACTATGGCTACACCTTC. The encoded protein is CASSLGRDYGYTF.

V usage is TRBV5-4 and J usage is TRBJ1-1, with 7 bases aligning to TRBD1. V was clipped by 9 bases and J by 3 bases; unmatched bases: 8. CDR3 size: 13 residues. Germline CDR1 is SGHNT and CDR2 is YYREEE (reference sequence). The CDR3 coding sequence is TGTGCCATTACTGGACAGGACTACACTGAAGCTTTCTTT. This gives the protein CAITGQDYTEAFF.

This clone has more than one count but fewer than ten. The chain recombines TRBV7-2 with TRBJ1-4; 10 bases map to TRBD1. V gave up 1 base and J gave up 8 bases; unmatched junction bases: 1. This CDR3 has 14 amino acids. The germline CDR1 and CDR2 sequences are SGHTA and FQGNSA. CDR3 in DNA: TGTGCCAGCAGCTTAGGGACAGGGGGAGAAAAACTGTTTTTT. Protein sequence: CASSLGTGGEKLFF.

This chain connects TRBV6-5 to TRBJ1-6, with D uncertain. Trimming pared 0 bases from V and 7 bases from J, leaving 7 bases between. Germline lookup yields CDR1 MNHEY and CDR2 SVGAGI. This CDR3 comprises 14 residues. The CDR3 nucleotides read TGTGCCAGCAGTTACTCAGGGAGGAATTCACCCCTCCACTTT. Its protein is CASSYSGRNSPLHF.

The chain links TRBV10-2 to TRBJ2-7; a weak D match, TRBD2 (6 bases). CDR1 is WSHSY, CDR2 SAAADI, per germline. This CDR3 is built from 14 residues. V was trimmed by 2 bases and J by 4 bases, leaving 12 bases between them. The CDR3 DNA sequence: TGCGCCAGCAGTGAGACGTCCGGAGGGTACGAGCAGTACTTC. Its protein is CASSETSGGYEQYF.

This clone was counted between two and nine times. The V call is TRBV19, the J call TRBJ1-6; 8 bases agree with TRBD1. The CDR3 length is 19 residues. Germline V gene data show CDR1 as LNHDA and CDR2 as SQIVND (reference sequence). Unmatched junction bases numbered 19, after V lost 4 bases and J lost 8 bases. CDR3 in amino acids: CASSTETGTGGAGDSPLHF. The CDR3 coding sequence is TGTGCCAGTAGTACGGAAACCGGGACAGGCGGCGCGGGTGATTCACCCCTCCACTTT. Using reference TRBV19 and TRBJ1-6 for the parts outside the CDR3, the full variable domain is DGGITQSPKYLFRKEGQNVTLSCEQNLNHDAMYWYRQDPGQGLRLIYYSQIVNDFQKGDIAEGYSVSREKKESFPLTVTSAQKNPTAFYLCASSTETGTGGAGDSPLHFGNGTRLTVT.

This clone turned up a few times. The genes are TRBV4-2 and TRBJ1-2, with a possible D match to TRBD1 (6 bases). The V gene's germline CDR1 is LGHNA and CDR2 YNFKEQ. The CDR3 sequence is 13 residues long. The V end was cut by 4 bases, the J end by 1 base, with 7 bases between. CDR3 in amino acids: CASSPGDNYGYTF. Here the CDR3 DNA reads TGTGCCAGCAGCCCAGGGGATAACTATGGCTACACCTTC.

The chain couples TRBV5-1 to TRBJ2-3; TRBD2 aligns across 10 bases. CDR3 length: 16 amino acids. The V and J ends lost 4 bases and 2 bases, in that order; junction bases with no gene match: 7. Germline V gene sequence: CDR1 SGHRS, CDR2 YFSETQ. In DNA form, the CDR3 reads TGCGCCAGCAGCCCGGGACTAGCGAAGGCCACAGATACGCAGTATTTT. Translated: CASSPGLAKATDTQYF.

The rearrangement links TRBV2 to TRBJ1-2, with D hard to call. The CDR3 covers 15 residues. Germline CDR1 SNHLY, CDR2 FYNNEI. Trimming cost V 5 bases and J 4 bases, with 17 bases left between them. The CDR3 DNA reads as TGTGCCAGCAGTCCGGATACAGCCGGTTTCTATGGCTACACCTTC. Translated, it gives CASSPDTAGFYGYTF.